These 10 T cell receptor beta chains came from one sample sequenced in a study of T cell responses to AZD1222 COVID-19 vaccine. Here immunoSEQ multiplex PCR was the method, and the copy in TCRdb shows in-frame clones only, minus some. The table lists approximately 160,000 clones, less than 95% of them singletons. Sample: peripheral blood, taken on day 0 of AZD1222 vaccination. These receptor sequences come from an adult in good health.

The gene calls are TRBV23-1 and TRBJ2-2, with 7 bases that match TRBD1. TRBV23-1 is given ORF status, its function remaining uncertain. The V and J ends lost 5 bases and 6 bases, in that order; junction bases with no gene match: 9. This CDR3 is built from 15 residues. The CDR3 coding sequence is TGCGCCAGCAGTACAAGGGGGCCACCCCCCGGGGAGCTGTTTTTT. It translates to CASSTRGPPPGELFF.

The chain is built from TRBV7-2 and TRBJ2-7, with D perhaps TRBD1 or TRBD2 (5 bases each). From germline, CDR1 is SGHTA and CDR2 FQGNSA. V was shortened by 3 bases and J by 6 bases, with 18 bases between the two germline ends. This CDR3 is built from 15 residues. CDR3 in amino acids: CASSFLPGAVGEQYF. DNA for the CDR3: TGTGCCAGCAGCTTCTTACCCGGGGCAGTAGGCGAGCAGTACTTC. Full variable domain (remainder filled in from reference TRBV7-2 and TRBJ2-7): GAGVSQSPSNKVTEKGKDVELRCDPISGHTALYWYRQSLGQGLEFLIYFQGNSAPDKSGLPSDRFSAERTGGSVSTLTIQRTQQEDSAVYLCASSFLPGAVGEQYFGPGTRLTVT.

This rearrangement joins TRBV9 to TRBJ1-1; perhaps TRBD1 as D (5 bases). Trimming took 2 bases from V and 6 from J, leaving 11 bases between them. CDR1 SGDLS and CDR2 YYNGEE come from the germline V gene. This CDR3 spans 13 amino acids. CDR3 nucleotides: TGTGCCAGCAGCGTTGGGGGAGGGGCTGAAGCTTTCTTT. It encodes CASSVGGGAEAFF.

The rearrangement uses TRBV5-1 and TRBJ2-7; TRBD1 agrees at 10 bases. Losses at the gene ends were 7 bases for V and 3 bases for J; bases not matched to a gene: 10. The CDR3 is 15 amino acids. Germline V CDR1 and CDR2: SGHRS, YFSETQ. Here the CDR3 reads CASSRAGQGGYEQYF. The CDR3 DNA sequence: TGCGCCAGCTCCCGGGCCGGACAGGGGGGCTACGAGCAGTACTTC.

The CDR3 here is CASSLVRDGEQYF. DNA for the CDR3: TGTGCCAGCAGCTTGGTTAGGGATGGCGAGCAGTACTTC. The chain employs TRBV5-8 and TRBJ2-7, with no clear D. Germline values: CDR1 SGHTS, CDR2 YDEGEE. This CDR3 has 13 residues. V was trimmed by 0 bases and J by 6 bases, leaving 10 bases between them.

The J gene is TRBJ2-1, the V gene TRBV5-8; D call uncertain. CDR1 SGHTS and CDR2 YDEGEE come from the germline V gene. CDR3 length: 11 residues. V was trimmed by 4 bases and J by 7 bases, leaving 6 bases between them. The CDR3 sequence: CASSGPNEQFF. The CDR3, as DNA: TGTGCCAGCAGCGGTCCTAATGAGCAGTTCTTC.

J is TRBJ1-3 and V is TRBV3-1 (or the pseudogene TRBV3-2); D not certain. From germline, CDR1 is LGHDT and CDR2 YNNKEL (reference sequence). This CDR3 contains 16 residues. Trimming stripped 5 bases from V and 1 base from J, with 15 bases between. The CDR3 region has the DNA TGTGCCAGCAGCGACTTCGGGTCGGGATCTGGAAACACCATATATTTT. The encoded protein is CASSDFGSGSGNTIYF.

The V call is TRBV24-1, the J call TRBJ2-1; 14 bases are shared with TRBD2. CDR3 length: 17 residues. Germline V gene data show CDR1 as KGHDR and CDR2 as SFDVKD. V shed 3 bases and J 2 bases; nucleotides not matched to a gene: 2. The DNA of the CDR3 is TGTGCCACCAGTGATCGGACTAGCGGGAGGACCTACAATGAGCAGTTCTTC. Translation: CATSDRTSGRTYNEQFF.

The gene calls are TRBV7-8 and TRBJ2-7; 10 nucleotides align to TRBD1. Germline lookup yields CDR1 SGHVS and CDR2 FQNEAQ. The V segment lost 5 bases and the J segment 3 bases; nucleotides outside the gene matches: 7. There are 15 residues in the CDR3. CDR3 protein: CASSRTTGGDYEQYF. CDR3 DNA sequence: TGTGCCAGCAGCCGAACGACAGGGGGCGACTACGAGCAGTACTTC.

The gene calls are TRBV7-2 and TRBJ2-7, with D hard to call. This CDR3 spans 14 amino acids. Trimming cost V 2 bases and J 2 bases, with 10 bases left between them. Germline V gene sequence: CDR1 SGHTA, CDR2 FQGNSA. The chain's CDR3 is CASSLKQWTYEQYF. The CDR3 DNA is TGTGCCAGCAGCTTAAAGCAGTGGACCTACGAGCAGTACTTC.